The sequence of this TCR beta chain was determined in a study of blood T cell repertoires in COVID-19. As for the study in general: T cells, B-cell-depleted T cells, or PBMCs provided the cDNA or gDNA that served as material.

The CDR3 runs 11 residues. The germline V and J ends were trimmed by 0 bases and 11 bases, with 10 bases remaining between them. CDR1 and CDR2 (germline): DFQATT, SNEGSKA (reference sequence). TCRdb keeps only in-frame clones here, not all; method: immunoSEQ multiplex PCR. The sample carries a few hundred thousand clones, 85% recorded once. The receptor's source is a man aged 45 to 65 with active or convalescent COVID-19. Sequenced: peripheral blood. This rearrangement joins TRBV20-1 to TRBJ1-2, with D perhaps TRBD1 (5 bases). CDR3 nucleotides: TGCAGTGCTAGAGACAGGGTGCGATACACCTTC. This translates into CSARDRVRYTF.